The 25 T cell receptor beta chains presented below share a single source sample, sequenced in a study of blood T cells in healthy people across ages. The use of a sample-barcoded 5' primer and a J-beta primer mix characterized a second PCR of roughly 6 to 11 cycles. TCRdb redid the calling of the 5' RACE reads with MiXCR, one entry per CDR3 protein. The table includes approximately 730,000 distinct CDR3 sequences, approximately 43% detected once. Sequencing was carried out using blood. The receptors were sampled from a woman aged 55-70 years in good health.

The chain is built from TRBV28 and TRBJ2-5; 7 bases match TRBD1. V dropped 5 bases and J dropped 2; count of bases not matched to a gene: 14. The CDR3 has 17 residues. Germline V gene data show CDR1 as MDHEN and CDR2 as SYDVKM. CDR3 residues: CASSERRDSFIQETQYF. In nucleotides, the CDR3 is TGTGCCAGCAGTGAGAGAAGGGACAGCTTTATTCAAGAGACCCAGTACTTC.

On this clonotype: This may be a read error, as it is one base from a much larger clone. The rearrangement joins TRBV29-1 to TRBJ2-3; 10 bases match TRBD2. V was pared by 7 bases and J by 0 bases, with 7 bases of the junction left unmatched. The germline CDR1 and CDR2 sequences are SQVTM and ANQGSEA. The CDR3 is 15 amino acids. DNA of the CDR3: TGCAGCGCTTCCATTAGCGGGGGGAGCACAGATACGCAGTATTTT. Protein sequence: CSASISGGSTDTQYF.

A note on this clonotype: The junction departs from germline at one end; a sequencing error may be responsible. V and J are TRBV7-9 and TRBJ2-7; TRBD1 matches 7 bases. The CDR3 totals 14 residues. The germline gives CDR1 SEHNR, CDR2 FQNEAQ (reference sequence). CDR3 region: CASSPRAGGLERYF. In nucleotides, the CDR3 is TGTGCCAGCAGTCCACGGGCAGGGGGTCTCGAGCGGTACTTC.

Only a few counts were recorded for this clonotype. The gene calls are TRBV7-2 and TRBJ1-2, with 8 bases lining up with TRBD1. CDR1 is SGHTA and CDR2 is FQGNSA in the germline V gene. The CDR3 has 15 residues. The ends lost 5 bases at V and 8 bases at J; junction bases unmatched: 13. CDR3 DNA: TGTGCCAGCAGCCCCTACCCGGACAGGGTGGGAGGCTACACCTTC. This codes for CASSPYPDRVGGYTF.

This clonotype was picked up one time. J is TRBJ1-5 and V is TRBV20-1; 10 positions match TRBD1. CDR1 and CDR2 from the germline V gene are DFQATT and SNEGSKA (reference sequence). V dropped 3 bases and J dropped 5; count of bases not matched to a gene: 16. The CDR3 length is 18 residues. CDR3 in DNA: TGCAGTGCTAGTTTCCTGGGGACAGGGGTGAGTGGGGATCAGCCCCAGCATTTT. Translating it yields CSASFLGTGVSGDQPQHF.

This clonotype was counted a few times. CDR3 in amino acids: CASSSTSGSLDTQYF. CDR3 nucleotide sequence: TGTGCCAGCAGCTCGACTAGCGGGAGTTTAGATACGCAGTATTTT. The chain employs TRBV7-2 and TRBJ2-3, with 12 bases identical to TRBD2. Germline V gives CDR1 SGHTA, CDR2 FQGNSA. The CDR3 extends over 15 amino acids. V lost 4 bases and J lost 5; bases outside the gene matches: 4.

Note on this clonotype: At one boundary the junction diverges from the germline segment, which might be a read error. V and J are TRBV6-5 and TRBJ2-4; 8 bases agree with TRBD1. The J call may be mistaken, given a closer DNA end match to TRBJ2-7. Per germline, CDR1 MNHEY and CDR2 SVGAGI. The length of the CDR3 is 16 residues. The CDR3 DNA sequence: TGTGTCAGCAGCCCCTATCCAGGACAGGGAACCTACGAGCAGTACTTC. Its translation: CVSSPYPGQGTYEQYF.

The CDR3 loop reads CASSELGYGETQYF. For the CDR3, the DNA is TGTGCCAGCAGTGAACTAGGGTATGGGGAGACCCAGTACTTC. V and J are TRBV2 and TRBJ2-5, with D uncertain. V shed 2 bases and J shed 5 bases, with 12 bases lying between them. The length of the CDR3 is 14 residues. Germline V CDR1 and CDR2: SNHLY, FYNNEI.

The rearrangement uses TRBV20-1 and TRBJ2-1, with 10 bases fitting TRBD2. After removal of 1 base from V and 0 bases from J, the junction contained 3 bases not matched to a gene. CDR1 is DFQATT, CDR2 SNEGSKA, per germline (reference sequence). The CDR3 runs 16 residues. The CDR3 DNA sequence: TGCAGTGCTAGAGGGACTAGCGGAAACTCCTACAATGAGCAGTTCTTC. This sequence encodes CSARGTSGNSYNEQFF.

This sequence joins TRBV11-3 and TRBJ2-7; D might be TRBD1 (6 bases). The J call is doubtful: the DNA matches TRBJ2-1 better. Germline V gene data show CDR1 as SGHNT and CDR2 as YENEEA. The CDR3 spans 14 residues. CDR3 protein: CASSSGDIYNEQFF. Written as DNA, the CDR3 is TGTGCCAGCAGCTCCGGGGACATCTACAATGAGCAGTTCTTC.

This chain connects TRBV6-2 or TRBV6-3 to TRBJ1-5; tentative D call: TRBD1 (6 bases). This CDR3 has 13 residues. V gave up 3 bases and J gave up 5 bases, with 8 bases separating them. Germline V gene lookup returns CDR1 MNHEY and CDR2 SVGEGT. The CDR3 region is CASSYGGHQPQHF. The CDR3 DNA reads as TGTGCCAGCAGTTATGGGGGGCATCAGCCCCAGCATTTT.

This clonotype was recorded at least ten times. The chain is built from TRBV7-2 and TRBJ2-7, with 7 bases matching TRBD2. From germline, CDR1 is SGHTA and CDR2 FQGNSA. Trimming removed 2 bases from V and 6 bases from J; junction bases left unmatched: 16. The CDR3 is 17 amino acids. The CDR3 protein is CASSLRITGGTASEQYF. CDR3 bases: TGTGCCAGCAGCTTACGTATAACCGGGGGGACCGCCTCCGAGCAGTACTTC.

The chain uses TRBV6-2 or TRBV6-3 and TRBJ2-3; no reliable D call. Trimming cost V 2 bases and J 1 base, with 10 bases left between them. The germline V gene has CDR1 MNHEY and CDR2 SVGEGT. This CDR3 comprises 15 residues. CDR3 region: CASSYGPDGTDTQYF. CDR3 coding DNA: TGTGCCAGCAGTTACGGCCCTGATGGCACAGATACGCAGTATTTT.

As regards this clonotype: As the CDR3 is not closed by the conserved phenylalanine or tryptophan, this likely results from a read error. The CDR3 spells CASSVDRESGYNEQFL. CDR3 DNA: TGTGCCAGCAGCGTAGATCGGGAGAGTGGCTACAATGAGCAGTTCTTA. The V gene is TRBV9, the J gene TRBJ2-1; tentatively, D is TRBD2 (6 bases). The CDR3 contains 16 residues. V was cut by 0 bases and J by 3 bases, with 13 bases left in between. Germline values: CDR1 SGDLS, CDR2 YYNGEE.

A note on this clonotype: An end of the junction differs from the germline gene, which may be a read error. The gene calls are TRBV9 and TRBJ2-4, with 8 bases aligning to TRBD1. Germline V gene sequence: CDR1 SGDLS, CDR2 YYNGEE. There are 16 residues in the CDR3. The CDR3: CASSDGQGRAKNIRYF. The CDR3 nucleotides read TGTGCCAGCAGCGATGGACAGGGAAGAGCCAAAAACATTCGGTACTTC. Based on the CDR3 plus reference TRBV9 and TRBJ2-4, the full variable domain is DSGVTQTPKHLITATGQRVTLRCSPRSGDLSVYWYQQSLDQGLQFLIQYYNGEERAKGNILERFSAQQFPDLHSELNLSSLELGDSALYFCASSDGQGRAKNIRYFGAGTRLSVL.

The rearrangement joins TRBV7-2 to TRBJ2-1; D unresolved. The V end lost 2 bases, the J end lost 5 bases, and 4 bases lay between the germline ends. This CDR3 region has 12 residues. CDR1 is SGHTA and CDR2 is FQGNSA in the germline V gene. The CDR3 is CASSLLNNEQFF. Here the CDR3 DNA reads TGTGCCAGCAGCTTATTAAACAATGAGCAGTTCTTC.

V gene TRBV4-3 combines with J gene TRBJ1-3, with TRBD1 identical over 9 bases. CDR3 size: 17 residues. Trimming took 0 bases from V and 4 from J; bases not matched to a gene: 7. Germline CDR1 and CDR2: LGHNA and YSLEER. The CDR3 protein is CASSQDPGQGAGNTIYF. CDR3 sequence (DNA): TGCGCCAGCAGCCAAGATCCGGGACAGGGTGCCGGAAACACCATATATTTT.

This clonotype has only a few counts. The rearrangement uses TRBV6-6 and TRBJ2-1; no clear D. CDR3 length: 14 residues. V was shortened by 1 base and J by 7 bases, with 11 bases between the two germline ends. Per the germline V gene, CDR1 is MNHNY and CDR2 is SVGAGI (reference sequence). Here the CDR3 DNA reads TGTGCCAGCAGTTACTTAGGGCCTCGGAATGAGCAGTTCTTC. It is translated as CASSYLGPRNEQFF.

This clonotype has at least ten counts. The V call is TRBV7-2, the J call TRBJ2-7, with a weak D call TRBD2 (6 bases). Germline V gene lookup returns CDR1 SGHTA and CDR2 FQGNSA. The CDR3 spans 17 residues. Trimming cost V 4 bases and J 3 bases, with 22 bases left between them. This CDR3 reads CASSSRPTPAGLYEQYF. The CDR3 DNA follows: TGTGCCAGCAGCTCCCGACCGACCCCCGCGGGGCTCTACGAGCAGTACTTC.

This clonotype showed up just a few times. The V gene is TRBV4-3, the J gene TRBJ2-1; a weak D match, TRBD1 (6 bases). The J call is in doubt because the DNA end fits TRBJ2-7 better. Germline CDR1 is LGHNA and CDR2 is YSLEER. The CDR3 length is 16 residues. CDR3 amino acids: CASSQFDRSSYNEQYF. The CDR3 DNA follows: TGCGCCAGCAGCCAATTCGACAGGAGCTCCTACAATGAGCAGTACTTC.

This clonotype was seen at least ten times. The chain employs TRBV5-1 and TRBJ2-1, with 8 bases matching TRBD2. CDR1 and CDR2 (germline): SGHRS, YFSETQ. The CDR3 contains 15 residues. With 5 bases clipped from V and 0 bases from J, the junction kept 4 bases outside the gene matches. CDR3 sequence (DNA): TGCGCCAGCAGGTTAGCGGGGAGCTCCTACAATGAGCAGTTCTTC. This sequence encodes CASRLAGSSYNEQFF. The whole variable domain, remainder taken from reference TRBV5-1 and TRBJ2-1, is KAGVTQTPRYLIKTRGQQVTLSCSPISGHRSVSWYQQTPGQGLQFLFEYFSETQRNKGNFPGRFSGRQFSNSRSEMNVSTLELGDSALYLCASRLAGSSYNEQFFGPGTRLTVL.

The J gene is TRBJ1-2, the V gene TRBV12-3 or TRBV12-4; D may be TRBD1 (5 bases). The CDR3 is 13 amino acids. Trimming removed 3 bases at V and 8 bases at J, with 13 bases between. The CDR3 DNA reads TGTGCCAGCAGTTTTATAGGGGCGGCCGGCTACACCTTC. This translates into CASSFIGAAGYTF.

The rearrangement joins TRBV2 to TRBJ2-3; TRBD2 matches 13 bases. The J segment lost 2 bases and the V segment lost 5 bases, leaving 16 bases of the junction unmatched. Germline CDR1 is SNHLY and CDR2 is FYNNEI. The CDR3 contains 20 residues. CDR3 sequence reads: CASSSWTSGSKPPLTDTQYF. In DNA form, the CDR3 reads TGTGCCAGCAGTTCCTGGACTAGCGGGAGTAAACCTCCTCTCACAGATACGCAGTATTTT.

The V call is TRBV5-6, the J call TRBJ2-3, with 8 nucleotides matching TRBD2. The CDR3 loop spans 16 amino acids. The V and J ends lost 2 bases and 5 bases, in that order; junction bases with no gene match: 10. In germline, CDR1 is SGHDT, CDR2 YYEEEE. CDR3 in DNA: TGTGCCAGCAGCTTCCTCGGCGGGGGGAAGGTAGATACGCAGTATTTT. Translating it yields CASSFLGGGKVDTQYF.

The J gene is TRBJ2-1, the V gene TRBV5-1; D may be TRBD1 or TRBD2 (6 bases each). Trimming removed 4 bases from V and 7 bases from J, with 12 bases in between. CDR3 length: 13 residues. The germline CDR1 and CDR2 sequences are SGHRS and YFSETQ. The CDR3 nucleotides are TGCGCCAGCAGCCCCGGGGGCCTGAATGAGCAGTTCTTC. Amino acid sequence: CASSPGGLNEQFF.